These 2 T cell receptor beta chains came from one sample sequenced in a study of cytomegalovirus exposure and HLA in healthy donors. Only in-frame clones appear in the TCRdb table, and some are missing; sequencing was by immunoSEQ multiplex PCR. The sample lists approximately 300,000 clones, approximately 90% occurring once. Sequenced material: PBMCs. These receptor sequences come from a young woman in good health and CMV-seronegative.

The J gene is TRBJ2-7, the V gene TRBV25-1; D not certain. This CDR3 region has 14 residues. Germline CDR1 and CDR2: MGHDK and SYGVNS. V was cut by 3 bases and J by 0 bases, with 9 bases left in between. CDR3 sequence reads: CASSEGRSSYEQYF. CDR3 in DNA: TGTGCCAGCAGTGAGGGCAGAAGCTCCTACGAGCAGTACTTC.

The CDR3 DNA reads TGTGCCAGTACGGGGGGCTCCTACAATGAGCAGTTCTTC. This codes for CASTGGSYNEQFF. The chain employs TRBV19 and TRBJ2-1, with 7 bases identical to TRBD2. CDR3 size: 13 residues. V gave up 7 bases and J gave up 0 bases; unmatched junction bases: 0. The germline gives CDR1 LNHDA, CDR2 SQIVND (reference sequence).